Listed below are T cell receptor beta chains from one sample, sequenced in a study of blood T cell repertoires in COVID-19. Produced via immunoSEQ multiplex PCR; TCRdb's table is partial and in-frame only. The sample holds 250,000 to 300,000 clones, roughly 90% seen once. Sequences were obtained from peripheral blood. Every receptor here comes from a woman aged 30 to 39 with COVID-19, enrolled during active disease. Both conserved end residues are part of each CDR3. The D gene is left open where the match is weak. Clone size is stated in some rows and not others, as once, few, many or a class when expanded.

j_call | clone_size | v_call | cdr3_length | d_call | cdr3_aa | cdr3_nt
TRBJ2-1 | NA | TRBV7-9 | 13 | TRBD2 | CASITSGRNEQFF | TGTGCCAGCATCACTAGCGGGAGAAATGAGCAGTTCTTC
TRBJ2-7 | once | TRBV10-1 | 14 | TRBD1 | CASSESSPGGEQYF | TGCGCCAGCAGTGAGTCGAGTCCAGGGGGCGAGCAGTACTTC
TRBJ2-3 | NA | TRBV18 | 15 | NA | CASSPLGTSTDTQYF | TGTGCCAGCTCACCATTGGGCACTAGCACAGATACGCAGTATTTT
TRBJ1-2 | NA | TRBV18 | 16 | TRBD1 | CASSPRGTGVPYGYTF | TGTGCCAGCTCACCACGCGGGACAGGCGTCCCCTATGGCTACACCTTC
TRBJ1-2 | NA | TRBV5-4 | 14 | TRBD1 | CASSQGARDYGYTF | TGTGCCAGCAGCCAGGGGGCGCGGGACTATGGCTACACCTTC
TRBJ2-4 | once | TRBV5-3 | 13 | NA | CARSAPGTNIQYF | TGTGCCAGAAGTGCTCCGGGAACAAACATTCAGTACTTC
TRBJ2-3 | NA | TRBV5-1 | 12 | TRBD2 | CASSLGRDTQYF | TGCGCCAGCAGCCTCGGGAGGGATACGCAGTATTTT
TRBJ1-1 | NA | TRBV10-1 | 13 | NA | CASSRGEVTEAFF | TGCGCCAGCAGCAGGGGTGAGGTGACTGAAGCTTTCTTT
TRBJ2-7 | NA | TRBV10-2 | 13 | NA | CASSENSPYEQYF | TGCGCCAGCAGTGAGAACAGTCCCTACGAGCAGTACTTC
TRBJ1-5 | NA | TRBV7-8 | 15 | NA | CASSLDPLGSQPQHF | TGTGCCAGCAGCTTAGATCCCCTAGGTAGTCAGCCCCAGCATTTT
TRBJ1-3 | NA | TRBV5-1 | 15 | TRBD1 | CASSKTGASGNTIYF | TGCGCCAGCAGCAAAACAGGGGCCTCTGGAAACACCATATATTTT
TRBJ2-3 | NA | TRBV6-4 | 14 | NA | CASSYEATADTQYF | TGTGCCAGCAGTTACGAGGCGACGGCAGATACGCAGTATTTT
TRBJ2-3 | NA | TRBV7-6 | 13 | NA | CASSPRDTDTQYF | TGTGCCAGCAGCCCCCGGGACACAGATACGCAGTATTTT
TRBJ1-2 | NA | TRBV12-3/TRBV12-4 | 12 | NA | CASSLTSYGYTF | TGTGCCAGCAGTTTGACTTCCTATGGCTACACCTTC
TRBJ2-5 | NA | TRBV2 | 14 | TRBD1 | CASRQGGLQETQYF | TGTGCCAGCCGACAGGGGGGACTTCAAGAGACCCAGTACTTC
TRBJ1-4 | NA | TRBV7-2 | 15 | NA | CASSVRISRDEKLFF | TGTGCCAGCAGTGTAAGGATTAGCAGGGATGAAAAACTGTTTTTT
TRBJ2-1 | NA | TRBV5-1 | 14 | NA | CASSFQGAYNEQFF | TGCGCCAGCAGCTTCCAGGGCGCCTACAATGAGCAGTTCTTC
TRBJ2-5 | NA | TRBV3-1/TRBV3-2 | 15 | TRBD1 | CASSHPGTGGETQYF | TGTGCCAGCAGCCACCCCGGGACAGGGGGAGAGACCCAGTACTTC
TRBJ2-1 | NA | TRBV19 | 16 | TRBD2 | CASRVAGDSSYNEQFF | TGTGCCAGTAGGGTAGCGGGGGACAGCTCCTACAATGAGCAGTTCTTC
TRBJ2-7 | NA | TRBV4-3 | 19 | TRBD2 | CASSQEGGAGVTPIYEQYF | TGCGCCAGCAGCCAAGAAGGAGGAGCGGGAGTCACCCCTATCTACGAGCAGTACTTC
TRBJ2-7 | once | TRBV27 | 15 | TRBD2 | CASSRGTTSTYEQYF | TGTGCCAGCAGCCGAGGGACTACAAGTACGTACGAGCAGTACTTC
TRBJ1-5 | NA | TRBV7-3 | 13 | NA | CASARGAGQPQHF | TGTGCCAGCGCCCGCGGGGCAGGTCAGCCCCAGCATTTT
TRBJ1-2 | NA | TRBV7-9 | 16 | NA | CASSLGIEQGHYGYTF | TGTGCCAGCAGCTTAGGCATCGAACAGGGCCACTATGGCTACACCTTC
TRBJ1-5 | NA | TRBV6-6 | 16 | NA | CASSQPFDRYNQPQHF | TGTGCCAGCAGCCAACCCTTCGACAGATACAATCAGCCCCAGCATTTT
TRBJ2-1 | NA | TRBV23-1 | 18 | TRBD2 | CASSQPGTSVASYNEQFF | TGCGCCAGCAGTCAACCCGGGACTAGCGTAGCCTCCTACAATGAGCAGTTCTTC
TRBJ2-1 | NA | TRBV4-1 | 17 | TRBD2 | CASSQALMAGGSGEQFF | TGCGCCAGCAGCCAAGCGCTAATGGCGGGAGGAAGCGGTGAGCAGTTCTTC
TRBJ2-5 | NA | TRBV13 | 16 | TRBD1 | CASSLVGQGNEETQYF | TGTGCCAGCAGCTTAGTGGGACAGGGGAATGAAGAGACCCAGTACTTC
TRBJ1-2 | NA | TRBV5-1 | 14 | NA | CASSDYGAGYGYTF | TGCGCCAGCAGCGATTATGGGGCTGGCTATGGCTACACCTTC
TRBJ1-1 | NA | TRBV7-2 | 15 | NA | CASSLGLGGNTEAFF | TGTGCCAGCAGCTTAGGCCTAGGGGGGAACACTGAAGCTTTCTTT
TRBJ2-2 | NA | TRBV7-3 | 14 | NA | CASSLPLLSGELFF | TGTGCCAGCAGCTTACCGCTATTAAGCGGGGAGCTGTTTTTT
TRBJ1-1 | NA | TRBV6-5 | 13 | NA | CASRSTQNTEAFF | TGTGCCAGCAGATCGACTCAAAACACTGAAGCTTTCTTT
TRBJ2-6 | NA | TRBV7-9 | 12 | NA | CASSLGGLLLTF | TGTGCCAGCAGCTTAGGGGGCCTCCTCCTGACTTTC